These T cell receptor beta chains were read from a single sample in a study of shared clonotypes between healthy human individuals. Here immunoSEQ multiplex PCR was the method, and the copy in TCRdb shows in-frame clones only, minus some. The table includes some 980,000 clones, approximately 76% detected once. The sequencing sample was made of memory CD4+ T cells sorted from blood. Receptor source: a man between 18 and 29 years old in good health. The CDR3 runs from the conserved cysteine through the conserved F or W. The order of the fields is clone size, J gene, V gene, D gene, CDR3 protein, CDR3 DNA. The D gene is left open where the match is weak. Some rows have no size entry. The others give once, few or many, or a class for an expanded clone.

abundance: few; j_gene: TRBJ2-3; v_gene: TRBV9; d_gene: .; CDR3aa: CASSVSSVDTQYF; CDR3nt: TGTGCCAGCAGCGTATCGAGTGTGGATACGCAGTATTTT
abundance: .; j_gene: TRBJ1-1; v_gene: TRBV4-1; d_gene: TRBD1; CDR3aa: CASSQGTGGVNTEAFF; CDR3nt: TGCGCCAGCAGCCAAGGGACAGGGGGAGTAAACACTGAAGCTTTCTTT
abundance: .; j_gene: TRBJ2-2; v_gene: TRBV4-1; d_gene: .; CDR3aa: CASSPTGKVADVFTGELFF; CDR3nt: TGCGCCAGCAGCCCGACGGGGAAGGTAGCGGATGTTTTCACCGGGGAGCTGTTTTTT
abundance: .; j_gene: TRBJ1-5; v_gene: TRBV6-5; d_gene: .; CDR3aa: CASRIQGDSNQPQHF; CDR3nt: TGTGCCAGCAGAATACAGGGCGATAGCAATCAGCCCCAGCATTTT
abundance: .; j_gene: TRBJ2-5; v_gene: TRBV4-2; d_gene: .; CDR3aa: CASSQEDQGTQYF; CDR3nt: TGTGCCAGCAGCCAAGAAGACCAGGGGACCCAGTACTTC
abundance: many; j_gene: TRBJ2-1; v_gene: TRBV5-1; d_gene: .; CDR3aa: CASSLGGVSYNEQFF; CDR3nt: TGCGCCAGCAGCTTAGGGGGTGTGTCCTACAATGAGCAGTTCTTC
abundance: .; j_gene: TRBJ1-5; v_gene: TRBV19; d_gene: TRBD1; CDR3aa: CASSSRTGGGQPQHF; CDR3nt: TGTGCCAGTAGTTCACGGACAGGGGGCGGTCAGCCCCAGCATTTT
abundance: .; j_gene: TRBJ2-1; v_gene: TRBV11-2; d_gene: TRBD2; CDR3aa: CASSFTSGRENEQFF; CDR3nt: TGTGCCAGCAGCTTCACTAGCGGGCGCGAAAATGAGCAGTTCTTC
abundance: .; j_gene: TRBJ1-2; v_gene: TRBV6-1; d_gene: .; CDR3aa: CASLLQVNTNYGYTF; CDR3nt: TGTGCCAGCCTCTTACAGGTCAACACTAACTATGGCTACACCTTC
abundance: .; j_gene: TRBJ1-5; v_gene: TRBV5-5; d_gene: TRBD1; CDR3aa: CASSPGQERSNQPQHF; CDR3nt: TGTGCCAGCAGCCCGGGACAGGAACGGAGCAATCAGCCCCAGCATTTT
abundance: .; j_gene: TRBJ1-2; v_gene: TRBV27; d_gene: TRBD1; CDR3aa: CASRPPGTETYGYTF; CDR3nt: TGTGCCAGCAGACCACCGGGGACAGAGACCTATGGCTACACCTTC
abundance: .; j_gene: TRBJ2-7; v_gene: TRBV18; d_gene: TRBD2; CDR3aa: CASSPPSGVAGEQYF; CDR3nt: TGTGCCAGCTCACCCCCCTCAGGGGTAGCGGGAGAGCAGTACTTC
abundance: .; j_gene: TRBJ1-1; v_gene: TRBV5-1; d_gene: .; CDR3aa: CASSLAGGQGNTEAFF; CDR3nt: TGCGCCAGCAGCTTGGCCGGAGGGCAGGGGAACACTGAAGCTTTCTTT
abundance: .; j_gene: TRBJ2-1; v_gene: TRBV6-5; d_gene: TRBD2; CDR3aa: CASSRGLAGVNEQFF; CDR3nt: TGTGCCAGCAGCCGAGGACTAGCGGGAGTGAATGAGCAGTTCTTC
abundance: .; j_gene: TRBJ2-7; v_gene: TRBV14; d_gene: .; CDR3aa: CASSQERGPYGEQYF; CDR3nt: TGTGCCAGCAGCCAAGAACGTGGGCCGTATGGGGAGCAGTACTTC